A selection of T cell receptor beta chains follows, all from one sample in a study of blood T cell repertoires in COVID-19. Data came from immunoSEQ multiplex PCR; TCRdb stores just in-frame clones and leaves some out. The repertoire consists of 200,000 to 250,000 clones, with about 87% occurring once and the leading ten covering 1.5% to 2%. Sequences were obtained from peripheral blood. The source is a man in his 70s with acute or convalescent COVID-19. Each CDR3 is given with its conserved first and last residue. Each record gives: clone size, D gene, V gene, J gene, CDR3 DNA, CDR3 protein. A D gene is named only where the DNA matches it firmly. The size field is filled for only some rows; it gives once, few, many or a size class.

few	TRBD1	TRBV27	TRBJ2-3	TGTGCCAGCACCCGGACAGGGGGCGACACAGATACGCAGTATTTT	CASTRTGGDTDTQYF
-	TRBD1	TRBV24-1	TRBJ2-7	TGTGCCACCAGTGATCCTAGGACAGGGGGCTACGAGCAGTACTTC	CATSDPRTGGYEQYF
-	-	TRBV5-6	TRBJ2-7	TGTGCCAGCAGCCACGGACGGGGCGGGAGAGGGGGGATAGGCGAGCAGTACTTC	CASSHGRGGRGGIGEQYF
-	-	TRBV15	TRBJ2-7	TGTGCCACCAGCAGGCGGCCAGCCTACGAGCAGTACTTC	CATSRRPAYEQYF
-	-	TRBV6-1	TRBJ2-5	TGTGCCAGCAGTAACAGTAACCAAGAGACCCAGTACTTC	CASSNSNQETQYF
-	-	TRBV19	TRBJ1-2	TGTGCCAGTAGTATTAGACAAGCGGTCGTCTATGGCTACACCTTC	CASSIRQAVVYGYTF
-	-	TRBV27	TRBJ1-5	TGTGCCAGCAGTCGAGGGACGGGAGGGGGAAGTTATAGCAATCAGCCCCAGCATTTT	CASSRGTGGGSYSNQPQHF
-	-	TRBV24-1	TRBJ2-1	TGTGCCACCAGTGACATGCGGGCGGAGACCTCCTACAATGAGCAGTTCTTC	CATSDMRAETSYNEQFF
few	-	TRBV5-8	TRBJ2-7	TGTGCCAGCAGCTTTCCGAGGGAGCAGTACTTC	CASSFPREQYF
-	TRBD2	TRBV28	TRBJ2-1	TGTGCCAGCAGTGCTAGCGGGAGAGACAATGAGCAGTTCTTC	CASSASGRDNEQFF
-	-	TRBV6-5	TRBJ2-1	TGTGCCAGCAAACGGGACTCCTACAATGAGCAGTTCTTC	CASKRDSYNEQFF
-	TRBD2	TRBV9	TRBJ2-1	TGTGCCGGCCACCCGGGGGCGGGAGGGGTGCCCAATGAGCAGTTCTTC	CAGHPGAGGVPNEQFF
-	TRBD2	TRBV2	TRBJ2-1	TGTGCCAGCAGTGGCAAAGCGGGAGGGCCCAATGAGCAGTTCTTC	CASSGKAGGPNEQFF
-	-	TRBV5-8	TRBJ1-5	TGTGCCAGCAGCTTGACCAGGACAGTCCTCAATTGGGCCCAGCATTTT	CASSLTRTVLNWAQHF
-	TRBD1	TRBV7-7	TRBJ2-1	TGTGCTAGCAGCTCCGGATTCGGGACAGACTACAATGAGCAGTTCTTC	CASSSGFGTDYNEQFF
-	-	TRBV11-1	TRBJ1-4	TGTGCCAGCAGCCAACGTTCGGAGGGTGAAAAACTGTTTTTT	CASSQRSEGEKLFF
once	-	TRBV5-1	TRBJ2-7	TGCGCCAGCAGCCCTATCGACGAGCAGTACTTC	CASSPIDEQYF
-	TRBD2	TRBV9	TRBJ2-3	TGTGCCAGCGCGGGAGGGAATACAGATACGCAGTATTTT	CASAGGNTDTQYF
-	TRBD1	TRBV30	TRBJ2-7	TGTGCCTGGAGCGGGACAGGGGGATACTACGAGCAGTACTTC	CAWSGTGGYYEQYF
-	TRBD2	TRBV7-2	TRBJ2-7	TGTGCCAGCAGTCCTAGCGGGAGATTCTCGGAGCAGTACTTC	CASSPSGRFSEQYF
-	-	TRBV7-9	TRBJ1-1	TGTGCCAGCAGCAAGGATACAGGGAACACTGAAGCTTTCTTT	CASSKDTGNTEAFF
-	-	TRBV5-1	TRBJ1-2	TGCGCCAGCAGCTTGGCCCCACCCGGAGGGTACGTCTATGGCTACACCTTC	CASSLAPPGGYVYGYTF
-	-	TRBV12-3/TRBV12-4	TRBJ2-3	TGTGCCAGCAGTAGAGAGAGCACAGATACGCAGTATTTT	CASSRESTDTQYF
-	TRBD2	TRBV19	TRBJ2-1	TGTGCCAGTAGTAGGACTAGGGACAATGAGCAGTTCTTC	CASSRTRDNEQFF
-	-	TRBV14	TRBJ1-1	TGTGCCAGCAGCCCTGAGAGGGTCGGGATGAACACTGAAGCTTTCTTT	CASSPERVGMNTEAFF
-	-	TRBV7-2	TRBJ1-2	TGTGCCAGCAGCTTAGGGCGGGAGGGTGGCTACACCTTC	CASSLGREGGYTF
-	-	TRBV5-4	TRBJ2-3	TGTGCCAGCAGCTCCCTTCGGGCGGGGGATACGCAGTATTTT	CASSSLRAGDTQYF
-	-	TRBV9	TRBJ1-1	TGTGCCAGCAGCGTAGGGGGGCCCATGGGCACTGAAGCTTTCTTT	CASSVGGPMGTEAFF
-	TRBD1	TRBV19	TRBJ1-4	TGTGCCAGTAGGAGGAATGGGGACAGAGATAATGAAAAACTGTTTTTT	CASRRNGDRDNEKLFF
-	-	TRBV5-6	TRBJ2-7	TGTGCCAGCAGCTGGCGGGTACGGGATCCCTCTAAAGGCGAGCAGTACTTC	CASSWRVRDPSKGEQYF
-	-	TRBV18	TRBJ1-1	TGTGCCAGCTCACCTCAGGGTGGTTTCACGACTTTCTTT	CASSPQGGFTTFF
-	-	TRBV9	TRBJ2-3	TGTGCCAGCAGCGTAGGGGGAGTTAGTAAAGATACGCAGTATTTT	CASSVGGVSKDTQYF
-	-	TRBV12-3/TRBV12-4	TRBJ1-1	TGTGCCAGCACAGGAAGACCGGACACTGAAGCTTTCTTT	CASTGRPDTEAFF
-	-	TRBV6-5	TRBJ1-1	TGTGCCAGCAGTTACAACCAGTTTGAGGGCACTGAAGCTTTCTTT	CASSYNQFEGTEAFF
-	TRBD2	TRBV4-3	TRBJ2-5	TGCGCCAGCAGCCAAGATTTGCTAGCGGGAAGAGAGACCCAGTACTTC	CASSQDLLAGRETQYF
-	-	TRBV11-1	TRBJ2-7	TGTGCCAGCAGCCGGGTTATGGAGGGGGCCTCCTACGAGCAGTACTTC	CASSRVMEGASYEQYF
-	TRBD1	TRBV19	TRBJ2-3	TGTGCCAGTAGTTTTGGGACAGAAAGGACAGATACGCAGTATTTT	CASSFGTERTDTQYF
-	-	TRBV6-1	TRBJ1-1	TGTGCCAGCAGTGAACAGGTGAACACTGAAGCTTTCTTT	CASSEQVNTEAFF
-	-	TRBV4-2	TRBJ2-1	TGTGCCAGCAGCCAAGAGTGGAGCTCCTACAATGAGCAGTTCTTC	CASSQEWSSYNEQFF
-	TRBD2	TRBV7-9	TRBJ2-7	TGTGCCAGCAGCTTAGCGGGAGGGCCCGTCGAGCAGTACTTC	CASSLAGGPVEQYF
once	-	TRBV20-1	TRBJ2-1	TGCAGTGCTAGTGAAGTAGGGACAAAAGGGAACGGTGAGCAGTTCTTC	CSASEVGTKGNGEQFF
-	-	TRBV6-5	TRBJ1-1	TGTGCCAGCAGCACGGTGAACACTGAAGCTTTCTTT	CASSTVNTEAFF
-	-	TRBV7-3	TRBJ2-2	TGTGCCAGCAGCCCTGGGTGGTCGGGCACCGGGGAGCTGTTTTTT	CASSPGWSGTGELFF
once	-	TRBV3-1/TRBV3-2	TRBJ1-1	TGTGCCAGCAGCCACACTTTTGTGAACACTGAAGCTTTCTTT	CASSHTFVNTEAFF
-	-	TRBV18	TRBJ1-1	TGTGCCAGCTCACCGGTCTCCCTACGACAGGTGCCGAACACTGAAGCTTTCTTT	CASSPVSLRQVPNTEAFF
-	TRBD1	TRBV12-5	TRBJ1-5	TGTGCTAGTGGTTCGACAGGGGGGGGAAATCAGCCCCAGCATTTT	CASGSTGGGNQPQHF
-	-	TRBV18	TRBJ1-1	TGTGCCAGCTCGGGCAGAAACACTGAAGCTTTCTTT	CASSGRNTEAFF
-	TRBD1	TRBV18	TRBJ1-4	TGTGCCAGCTCGACGAGGGGGCAGGGGAATGAAAAACTGTTTTTT	CASSTRGQGNEKLFF